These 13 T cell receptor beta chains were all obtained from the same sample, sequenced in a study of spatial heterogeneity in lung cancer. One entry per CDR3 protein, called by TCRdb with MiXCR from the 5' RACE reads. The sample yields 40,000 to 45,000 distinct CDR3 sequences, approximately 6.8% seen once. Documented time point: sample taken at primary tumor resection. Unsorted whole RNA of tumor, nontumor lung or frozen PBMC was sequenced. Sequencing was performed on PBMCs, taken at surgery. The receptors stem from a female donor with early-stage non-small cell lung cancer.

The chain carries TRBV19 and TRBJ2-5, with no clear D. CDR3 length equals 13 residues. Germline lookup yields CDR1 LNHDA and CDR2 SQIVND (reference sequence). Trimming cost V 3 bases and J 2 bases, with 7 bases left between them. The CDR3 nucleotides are TGTGCCAGTAGTATCGACGGTCAAGAGACCCAGTACTTC. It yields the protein CASSIDGQETQYF.

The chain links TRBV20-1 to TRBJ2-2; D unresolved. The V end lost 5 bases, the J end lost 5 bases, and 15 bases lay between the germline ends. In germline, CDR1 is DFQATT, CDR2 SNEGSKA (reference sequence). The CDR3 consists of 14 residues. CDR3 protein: CSAATPMGTGELFF. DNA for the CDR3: TGCAGTGCTGCCACCCCGATGGGTACCGGGGAGCTGTTTTTT.

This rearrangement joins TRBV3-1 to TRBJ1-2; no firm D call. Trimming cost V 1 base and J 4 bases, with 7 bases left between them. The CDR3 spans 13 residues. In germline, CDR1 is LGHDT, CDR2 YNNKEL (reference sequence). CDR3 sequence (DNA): TGTGCCAGCAGCCAAGGCAGGTTCTATGGCTACACCTTC. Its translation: CASSQGRFYGYTF.

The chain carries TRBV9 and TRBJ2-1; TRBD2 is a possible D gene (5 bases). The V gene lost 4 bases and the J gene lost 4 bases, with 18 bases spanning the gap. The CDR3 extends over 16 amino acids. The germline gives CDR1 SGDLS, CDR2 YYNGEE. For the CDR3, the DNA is TGTGCCAGCAGCCCCCGATCGGGGATGGGGTACAATGAGCAGTTCTTC. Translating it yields CASSPRSGMGYNEQFF.

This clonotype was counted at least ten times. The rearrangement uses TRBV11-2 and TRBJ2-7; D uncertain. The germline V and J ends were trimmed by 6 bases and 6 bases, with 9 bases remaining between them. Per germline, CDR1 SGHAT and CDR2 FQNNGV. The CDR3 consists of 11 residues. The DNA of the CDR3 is TGTGCCAGCAGACTCGCCACCGAGCAGTACTTC. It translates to CASRLATEQYF.

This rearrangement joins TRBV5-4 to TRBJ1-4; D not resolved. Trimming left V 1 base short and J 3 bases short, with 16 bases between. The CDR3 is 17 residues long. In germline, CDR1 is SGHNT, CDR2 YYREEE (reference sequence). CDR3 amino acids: CASSLSRFGDPNEKLFF. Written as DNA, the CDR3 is TGTGCCAGCAGCTTGAGCAGATTTGGGGATCCTAATGAAAAACTGTTTTTT.

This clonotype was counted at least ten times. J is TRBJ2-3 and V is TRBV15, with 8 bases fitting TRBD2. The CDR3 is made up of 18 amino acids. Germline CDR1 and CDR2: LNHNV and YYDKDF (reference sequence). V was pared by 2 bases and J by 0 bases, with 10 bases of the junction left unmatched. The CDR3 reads CATSRKPTGTSSTDTQYF. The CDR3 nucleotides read TGTGCCACCAGCAGAAAACCGACCGGGACTAGTAGCACAGATACGCAGTATTTT.

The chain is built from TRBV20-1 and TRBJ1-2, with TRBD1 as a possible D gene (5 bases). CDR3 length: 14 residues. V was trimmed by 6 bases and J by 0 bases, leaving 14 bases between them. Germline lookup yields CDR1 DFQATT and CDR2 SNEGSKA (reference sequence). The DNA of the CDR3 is TGCAGTGCCATGTGGCAGGGAGCTAACTATGGCTACACCTTC. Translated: CSAMWQGANYGYTF.

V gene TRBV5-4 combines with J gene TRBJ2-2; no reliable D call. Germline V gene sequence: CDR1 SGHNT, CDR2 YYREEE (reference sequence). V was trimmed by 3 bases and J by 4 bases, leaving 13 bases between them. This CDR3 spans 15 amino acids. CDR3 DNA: TGTGCCAGCAGCTCGGACGCACGAAGCACCGGGGAGCTGTTTTTT. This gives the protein CASSSDARSTGELFF.

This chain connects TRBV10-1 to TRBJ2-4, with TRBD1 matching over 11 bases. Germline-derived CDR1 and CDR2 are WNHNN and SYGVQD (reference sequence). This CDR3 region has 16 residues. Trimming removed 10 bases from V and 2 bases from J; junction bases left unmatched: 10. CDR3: CATGLGQGATKNIQYF. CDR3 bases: TGCGCCACCGGACTAGGACAGGGGGCGACCAAAAACATTCAGTACTTC.

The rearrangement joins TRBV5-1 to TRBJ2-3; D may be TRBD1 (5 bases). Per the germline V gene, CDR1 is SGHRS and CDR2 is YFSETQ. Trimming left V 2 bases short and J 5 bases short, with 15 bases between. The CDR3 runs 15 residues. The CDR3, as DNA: TGCGCCAGCAGCTTAATCCCAGGGAAAGAAGATACGCAGTATTTT. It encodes CASSLIPGKEDTQYF.

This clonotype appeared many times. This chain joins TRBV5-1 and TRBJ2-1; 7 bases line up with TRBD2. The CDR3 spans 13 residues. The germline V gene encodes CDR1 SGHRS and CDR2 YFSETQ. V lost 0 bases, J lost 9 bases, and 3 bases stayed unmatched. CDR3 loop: CASSLVPSGEQFF. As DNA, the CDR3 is TGCGCCAGCAGCTTGGTCCCTAGCGGTGAGCAGTTCTTC.

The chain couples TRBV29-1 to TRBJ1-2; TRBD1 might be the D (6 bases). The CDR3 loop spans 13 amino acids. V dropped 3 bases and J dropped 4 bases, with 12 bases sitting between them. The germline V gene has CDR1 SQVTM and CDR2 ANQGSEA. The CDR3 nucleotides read TGCAGCGTTGAGGTCCAGGGGCTCTATGGCTACACCTTC. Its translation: CSVEVQGLYGYTF.